The next 28 T cell receptor beta chains were all read from a single sample in a study of early T cells in non-severe SARS-CoV-2 infection. TCRdb redid the calling of the 5' RACE reads with MiXCR, one entry per CDR3 protein. There are about 69,000 distinct CDR3 sequences in the sample; approximately 14% occur only once, and over 12% lies in the top ten. Sequencing was performed on whole blood. The receptor set was obtained from an adult who was a healthcare worker with PCR-confirmed SARS-CoV-2 infection or an uninfected control (not recorded which).

The genes are TRBV4-3 and TRBJ2-1, with TRBD1 matching over 10 bases. The germline V gene has CDR1 LGHNA and CDR2 YSLEER. The CDR3 loop spans 17 amino acids. J lost 9 bases, V lost 0 bases, and 11 bases had no gene match. CDR3 protein: CASSQELPGQGFLEQFF. CDR3 DNA: TGCGCCAGCAGCCAAGAGCTCCCGGGACAGGGGTTCCTTGAGCAGTTCTTC.

In its sample, this clonotype was seen once. The genes are TRBV29-1 and TRBJ1-1; D gene uncertain. V was pared by 4 bases and J by 3 bases, with 9 bases between. The germline gives CDR1 SQVTM, CDR2 ANQGSEA. The CDR3 spans 12 residues. The CDR3 DNA reads as TGCAGCGTTGGGGAGTCGGACACTGAAGCTTTCTTT. Residues: CSVGESDTEAFF.

This clonotype was observed a handful of times. This sequence joins TRBV18 and TRBJ1-3; no firm D call. The ends were cut back, 6 bases at V and 4 bases at J, with 13 bases in the middle. This CDR3 region has 14 residues. CDR1 is KGHSH and CDR2 is LQKENI in the germline V gene. CDR3 amino acids: CASSSGQSGNTIYF. Written as DNA, the CDR3 is TGTGCCAGCTCCTCCGGTCAGAGCGGAAACACCATATATTTT.

This clonotype has ten or more counts. The V gene is TRBV7-8, the J gene TRBJ1-1; D gene ambiguous. Germline V gene data show CDR1 as SGHVS and CDR2 as FQNEAQ. Trimming took off 0 bases at V and 1 base at J, with 12 bases between the two ends. The CDR3 contains 16 residues. Here the CDR3 DNA reads TGTGCCAGCAGCTTAGCGCTTTTATTAGAGAACACTGAAGCTTTCTTT. This translates into CASSLALLLENTEAFF.

There are a few counts of this clonotype. This chain connects TRBV20-1 to TRBJ2-7, with 8 bases matching TRBD1. The V gene's germline CDR1 is DFQATT and CDR2 SNEGSKA (reference sequence). The CDR3 is 14 residues long. V trimming: 3 bases; J trimming: 3 bases; junction bases outside the gene matches: 7. CDR3 bases: TGCAGTGCTAGTGCAGGGGGCAGGGGCTACGAGCAGTACTTC. Translation gives CSASAGGRGYEQYF.

V usage is TRBV20-1 and J usage is TRBJ2-1, with TRBD2 matching 9 bases. CDR1 and CDR2 from the germline V gene are DFQATT and SNEGSKA (reference sequence). Trimming cost V 1 base and J 2 bases; bases outside gene matches: 12. The CDR3 runs to 18 residues. CDR3 bases: TGCAGTGCTAGAGCCTTCTTGGCGGGGGGGCTCACCTACAATGAGCAGTTCTTC. It yields the protein CSARAFLAGGLTYNEQFF.

This clonotype came up once. The DNA for the CDR3 is TGCAGCGTTCGGTTAGGTAACTCACCCCTCCACTTT. Translated: CSVRLGNSPLHF. The genes are TRBV29-1 and TRBJ1-6; D gene uncertain. V lost 5 bases, J lost 10 bases, and 12 bases lay in between. The CDR3 runs to 12 residues. CDR1 SQVTM and CDR2 ANQGSEA come from the germline V gene.

The chain links TRBV28 to TRBJ1-1; tentative D call: TRBD1 (5 bases). The CDR3 is 15 amino acids. Germline V CDR1 and CDR2: MDHEN, SYDVKM. V was trimmed by 7 bases and J by 0 bases, leaving 15 bases between them. CDR3 region: CASTYSDIMNTEAFF. CDR3 bases: TGTGCCAGCACTTATTCGGACATCATGAACACTGAAGCTTTCTTT.

The V gene is TRBV7-8, the J gene TRBJ1-1, with D possibly TRBD1 on 5 matching bases. The V end was cut by 0 bases, the J end by 5 bases, with 10 bases between. The CDR3 runs to 14 residues. Germline CDR1 SGHVS, CDR2 FQNEAQ. The CDR3 loop is CASSLAQWGTEAFF. The CDR3 region has the DNA TGTGCCAGCAGCTTAGCCCAATGGGGGACTGAAGCTTTCTTT.

This clonotype was counted ten times or more. DNA for the CDR3: TGTGCCAGCAGCTTAGTTGGGGGACGGGATGAAAAACTGTTTTTT. Translated, it gives CASSLVGGRDEKLFF. The chain is built from TRBV7-2 and TRBJ1-4; TRBD1 might be the D (5 bases). This CDR3 comprises 15 residues. CDR1 and CDR2 from the germline V gene are SGHTA and FQGNSA. Trimming cost V 1 base and J 6 bases, with 12 bases left between them.

The chain combines TRBV5-8 with TRBJ1-2; D gene unclear. Per the germline V gene, CDR1 is SGHTS and CDR2 is YDEGEE. The CDR3 is 13 amino acids. With 1 base removed from V and 4 bases from J, the gap between germline ends came to 8 bases. The CDR3 sequence: CASSLLSLYGYTF. The CDR3 DNA follows: TGTGCCAGCAGCTTGCTCAGCCTCTATGGCTACACCTTC.

Only a few counts were recorded for this clonotype. J is TRBJ2-1 and V is TRBV7-2; 10 nucleotides agree with TRBD2. The length of the CDR3 is 14 residues. Germline V gives CDR1 SGHTA, CDR2 FQGNSA. Unmatched junction bases numbered 5, after V lost 6 bases and J lost 6 bases. The CDR3 nucleotides are TGTGCCAGCAGAAGCGGGGGGGCACCCAATGAGCAGTTCTTC. Translation gives CASRSGGAPNEQFF.

The CDR3, as DNA: TGTGCCAGCAGTAACCTACGAGGGGTTTCCTACGAGCAGTACTTC. Translating it yields CASSNLRGVSYEQYF. V and J are TRBV6-2 or TRBV6-3 and TRBJ2-7, with D perhaps assigned TRBD1 or TRBD2 (5 bases each). The V end lost 5 bases, the J end lost 1 base, and 15 bases lay between the germline ends. The CDR3 runs to 15 residues. Germline assignment: CDR1 MNHEY and CDR2 SVGEGT.

The rearrangement joins TRBV4-1 to TRBJ2-1; a weak D match, TRBD1 (6 bases). In germline, CDR1 is MGHRA, CDR2 YSYEKL. This CDR3 has 13 amino acids. Trimming removed 0 bases at V and 14 bases at J, with 14 bases between. This chain's CDR3 is CASSQDQGTLKFF. CDR3 DNA: TGCGCCAGCAGCCAAGATCAGGGGACACTTAAGTTCTTC.

Only a few counts were recorded for this clonotype. The CDR3 sequence: CASSESGRTGRNEQFF. The CDR3 nucleotides are TGCGCCAGCAGTGAGTCGGGAAGGACAGGGCGGAATGAGCAGTTCTTC. The V and J genes are TRBV10-2 and TRBJ2-1; 8 bases fit TRBD1. The junction had 8 bases not matched to a gene; V was cut back by 0 bases and J by 7 bases. The length of the CDR3 is 16 residues. Germline values: CDR1 WSHSY, CDR2 SAAADI.

This clonotype has ten or more counts. The chain joins TRBV6-2 or TRBV6-3 to TRBJ2-7; D possibly uses TRBD1 or TRBD2 (5 bases each). This CDR3 region has 12 residues. Trimming pared 6 bases from V and 6 bases from J, leaving 12 bases between. Looked up from germline, CDR1 is MNHEY and CDR2 is SVGEGT. The CDR3 here is CASSKGPVEQYF. CDR3 nucleotides: TGTGCCAGCAGCAAGGGACCTGTCGAGCAGTACTTC.

The CDR3 spells CASSVALGTGNGYTF. CDR3 sequence (DNA): TGTGCCAGCAGCGTAGCTTTAGGGACAGGGAATGGCTACACCTTC. The chain is built from TRBV9 and TRBJ1-2; 9 nucleotides agree with TRBD1. Trimming at V came to 0 bases and at J to 6 bases, leaving 6 bases not matched to a gene. The CDR3 sequence is 15 residues long. Per germline, CDR1 SGDLS and CDR2 YYNGEE.

CDR3 loop: CASSRPDRAYEQYF. CDR3 bases: TGTGCCAGCAGCCGCCCCGACAGAGCCTACGAGCAGTACTTC. The V gene is TRBV11-2, the J gene TRBJ2-7; tentative D call: TRBD1 (5 bases). Trimming pared 5 bases from V and 2 bases from J, leaving 13 bases between. CDR1 is SGHAT and CDR2 is FQNNGV in the germline V gene. The CDR3 is 14 amino acids.

The V and J genes are TRBV5-1 and TRBJ1-1; D possibly corresponds to TRBD1 (6 bases). V shed 1 base and J shed 1 base, with 8 bases lying between them. Germline CDR1 reads SGHRS; CDR2 reads YFSETQ. The length of the CDR3 is 14 residues. The CDR3 region is CASSLQGSNTEAFF. CDR3 in DNA: TGCGCCAGCAGCTTGCAGGGGTCGAACACTGAAGCTTTCTTT.

This clonotype was observed a handful of times. The chain links TRBV11-2 to TRBJ1-2, with a weak D call TRBD1 (5 bases). The germline CDR1 and CDR2 sequences are SGHAT and FQNNGV. The CDR3 runs 13 residues. V lost 1 base and J 5 bases, leaving 8 bases between the germline ends. The CDR3 spells CASSLAQGYGYTF. The CDR3 DNA follows: TGTGCCAGCAGCTTAGCCCAGGGTTATGGCTACACCTTC.

The rearrangement uses TRBV5-1 and TRBJ1-1; 9 bases agree with TRBD1. V lost 4 bases to trimming and J lost 0 bases; unmatched junction nucleotides: 16. This CDR3 contains 19 residues. From germline, CDR1 is SGHRS and CDR2 YFSETQ. CDR3 in amino acids: CASSVHDPGQGRLNTEAFF. Written as DNA, the CDR3 is TGCGCCAGCAGCGTCCATGACCCGGGACAGGGAAGACTGAACACTGAAGCTTTCTTT. Full variable domain (outside the CDR3, taken from reference TRBV5-1 and TRBJ1-1): KAGVTQTPRYLIKTRGQQVTLSCSPISGHRSVSWYQQTPGQGLQFLFEYFSETQRNKGNFPGRFSGRQFSNSRSEMNVSTLELGDSALYLCASSVHDPGQGRLNTEAFFGQGTRLTVV.

The V call is TRBV10-3, the J call TRBJ2-3, with unresolved D. The germline V and J ends were trimmed by 2 bases and 7 bases, with 7 bases remaining between them. CDR3 length equals 12 residues. Germline CDR1 reads ENHRY; CDR2 reads SYGVKD. The CDR3 sequence is CAISEAGHTQYF. CDR3 sequence (DNA): TGTGCCATCAGTGAGGCCGGGCATACGCAGTATTTT.

This clonotype has ten or more counts. The rearrangement uses TRBV13 and TRBJ2-2; D might be TRBD1 (6 bases). This CDR3 has 17 residues. CDR1 PRHDT and CDR2 FYEKMQ come from the germline V gene (reference sequence). Trimming removed 4 bases from V and 0 bases from J, with 15 bases in between. Here the CDR3 DNA reads TGTGCCAGCAGCTACCAGGGGCGGGTCGCGAACACCGGGGAGCTGTTTTTT. Translated, it gives CASSYQGRVANTGELFF. Full variable domain (rest looked up from reference TRBV13 and TRBJ2-2): AAGVIQSPRHLIKEKRETATLKCYPIPRHDTVYWYQQGPGQDPQFLISFYEKMQSDKGSIPDRFSAQQFSDYHSELNMSSLELGDSALYFCASSYQGRVANTGELFFGEGSRLTVL.

This rearrangement joins TRBV11-3 to TRBJ2-2; the match to TRBD1 covers 8 bases. V was clipped by 4 bases and J by 6 bases; unmatched bases: 4. Germline assignment: CDR1 SGHNT and CDR2 YENEEA. The CDR3 sequence is 14 residues long. CDR3 nucleotide sequence: TGTGCCAGCAGCTCACAGGGGGAAGCCGGGGAGCTGTTTTTT. This codes for CASSSQGEAGELFF. The variable domain in full, completed from reference TRBV11-3 and TRBJ2-2, reads EAGVVQSPRYKIIEKKQPVAFWCNPISGHNTLYWYLQNLGQGPELLIRYENEEAVDDSQLPKDRFSAERLKGVDSTLKIQPAELGDSAVYLCASSSQGEAGELFFGEGSRLTVL.

This clonotype was seen repeatedly, ten times or more. CDR3 region: CASSSESKTRGTEAFF. The CDR3 nucleotides are TGTGCCAGCAGTTCCGAGTCCAAGACTAGGGGCACTGAAGCTTTCTTT. V is TRBV28 and J is TRBJ1-1, with D possibly being TRBD1 (5 bases). Per the germline V gene, CDR1 is MDHEN and CDR2 is SYDVKM. The CDR3 is 16 residues long. Trimming shortened V by 4 bases and J by 4 bases, and 19 bases separated the two germline ends.

This clonotype was counted at least ten times. The rearrangement links TRBV30 to TRBJ1-2; 9 positions agree with TRBD1. Germline CDR1 GTSNPN, CDR2 SVGIG (reference sequence). After removal of 1 base from V and 3 bases from J, the junction contained 6 bases not matched to a gene. The CDR3 is 15 amino acids. CDR3 residues: CAWSETGGLYYGYTF. The CDR3 bases are TGTGCCTGGAGTGAGACAGGGGGACTATACTATGGCTACACCTTC.

The chain has TRBV2 and TRBJ2-3; D remains unclear. V lost 1 base and J lost 4, with 12 bases in between. CDR3 length: 15 residues. The germline V gene encodes CDR1 SNHLY and CDR2 FYNNEI. Written as DNA, the CDR3 is TGTGCCAGCAGTGAAGGCCCCGGGCCAGCAGATACGCAGTATTTT. Amino acid sequence: CASSEGPGPADTQYF.

This chain joins TRBV12-3 or TRBV12-4 and TRBJ1-1, with unresolved D. Trimming shortened V by 3 bases and J by 1 base, and 12 bases separated the two germline ends. This CDR3 region has 15 residues. CDR3 sequence (DNA): TGTGCCAGCAGTTTTTCCCCAATCGGGAACACTGAAGCTTTCTTT. As protein: CASSFSPIGNTEAFF.